This T cell receptor beta chain emerged from a study of cytomegalovirus exposure and HLA in healthy donors. Overall study results and limits: What was likely a sequencing artifact was a cluster of highly shared sequence variants. Presence/absence analyses treated sequencing depth as roughly uniform across donors. Most TCR sequences showed up rarely, but some public TCRs showed up in many donors. Analysis was carried out at a later point, and it linked a missense DCLRE1C variant to TCR beta V- and J-gene trimming.

The sample holds a few counts of this clone. Its cognate antigen is unknown. V was trimmed by 7 bases and J by 3 bases, leaving 10 bases between them. From germline, CDR1 is MNHEY and CDR2 SMNVEV (reference sequence). The CDR3 runs 12 residues. Both 60 Vbeta primers and 13 Jbeta primers went into the PCR. Clones were read by immunoSEQ multiplex PCR, and TCRdb kept only the in-frame ones, dropping some. The sample has about 120,000 clones; around 75% are singletons. The sample taken for sequencing was PBMCs. The chain joins TRBV27 to TRBJ2-7, with D tentatively TRBD2 (6 bases). This sequence was found in a woman in her 40s in good health and CMV-seropositive. CDR3 loop: CASIGGYYEQYF. The CDR3 region has the DNA TGTGCCAGCATCGGGGGTTACTACGAGCAGTACTTC.